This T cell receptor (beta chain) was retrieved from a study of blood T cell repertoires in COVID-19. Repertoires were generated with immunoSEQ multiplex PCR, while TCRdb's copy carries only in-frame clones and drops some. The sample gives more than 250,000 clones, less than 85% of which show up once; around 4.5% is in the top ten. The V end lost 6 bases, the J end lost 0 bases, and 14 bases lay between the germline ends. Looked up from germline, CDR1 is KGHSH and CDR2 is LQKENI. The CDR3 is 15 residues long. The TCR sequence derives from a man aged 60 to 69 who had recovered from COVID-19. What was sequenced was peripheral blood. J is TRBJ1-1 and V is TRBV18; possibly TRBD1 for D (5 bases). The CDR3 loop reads CASSRQSWLNTEAFF. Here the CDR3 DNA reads TGTGCCAGCTCTAGACAGAGCTGGCTGAACACTGAAGCTTTCTTT.